This T cell receptor beta chain was profiled in a study of identical twins. This clonotype was counted many times. The antigen is unknown. A single record per CDR3 protein comes from TCRdb applying MiXCR to the 5' RACE reads. The sample has hundreds of thousands of distinct CDR3 sequences, more than 6.5% seen once. CDR3 length: 17 residues. V shed 2 bases, J shed 8 bases, and the junction held 13 bases outside the gene matches. Germline V gene sequence: CDR1 SGHDT, CDR2 YYEEEE. Study outcomes and limitations: Invariant MAIT and iNKT cells may have partly biased zero-insertion analyses. Modelling approaches yielded underestimates of out-of-frame TCR alpha sharing between monozygotic twins. Beta out-of-frame sequences showed weaker excess twin sharing.

The same sample was also used in a study of yellow fever vaccine responses in identical twins.

The sequencing input was memory (CD45RO+) T cells sorted from blood. The clonotype comes from a woman under 30 in good health. This chain links TRBV5-6 with TRBJ1-4, with 9 bases that match TRBD1. Written as DNA, the CDR3 is TGTGCCAGCAGCTTTATGGTTGCGGGACAGGGTGGAGAAAAACTGTTTTTT. Protein: CASSFMVAGQGGEKLFF.